What follows is one T cell receptor (beta chain) and its context. Germline is not matched at one junction end, which may reflect a read error. Per the authors' pipeline: Filtering differed for immunoSEQ, which gave only junction sequences without quality scores. Profiling relied on immunoSEQ multiplex PCR, and the TCRdb table lists in-frame clones only, not all of them. D and trimming come from the DNA, and the V and J calls and clone size come from that table. The table shows around 2.3 million clones, with approximately 95% occurring only once. The length of the CDR3 is 14 residues. Germline V gives CDR1 SGHRS, CDR2 YFSETQ. This entry comes from a study of shared clonotypes between healthy human individuals.

The material sequenced was naive CD4+ T cells sorted from blood. Described subset: CD45RA+ positively selected. The V gene is TRBV5-1, the J gene TRBJ1-5; the D gene is possibly TRBD1 (5 bases). This sequence was found in a man between 18 and 29 years old in good health. The CDR3 DNA is TGCGCCAGCAGTTTGGCGGGGGAAGATCAGCCCCAGCATTTT. As protein: CASSLAGEDQPQHF.